This record looks at one TCR beta chain sequence and its context. The CDR3 contains 13 residues. Per the germline V gene, CDR1 is KGHSH and CDR2 is LQKENI. The V gene lost 1 base and the J gene lost 14 bases, with 17 bases spanning the gap. This entry belongs to a study of CD8 T cells in ankylosing spondylitis. Quantitative barcoded 5'-RACE was used to prepare TCR beta libraries. TCRdb reprocessed the 5' RACE reads via MiXCR and lists one record per CDR3 protein. The data contain over 130,000 distinct CDR3 sequences, around 42% of them singletons. The J gene is TRBJ2-5, the V gene TRBV18; D call uncertain. The clonotype was recovered from a male donor with ankylosing spondylitis. Sequenced material: synovial fluid, either unsorted or a sorted T cell fraction (not recorded which). CDR3 sequence reads: CASSPLPPRPSYF. The CDR3 nucleotides are TGTGCCAGCTCACCACTTCCCCCGCGACCCAGTTACTTC.